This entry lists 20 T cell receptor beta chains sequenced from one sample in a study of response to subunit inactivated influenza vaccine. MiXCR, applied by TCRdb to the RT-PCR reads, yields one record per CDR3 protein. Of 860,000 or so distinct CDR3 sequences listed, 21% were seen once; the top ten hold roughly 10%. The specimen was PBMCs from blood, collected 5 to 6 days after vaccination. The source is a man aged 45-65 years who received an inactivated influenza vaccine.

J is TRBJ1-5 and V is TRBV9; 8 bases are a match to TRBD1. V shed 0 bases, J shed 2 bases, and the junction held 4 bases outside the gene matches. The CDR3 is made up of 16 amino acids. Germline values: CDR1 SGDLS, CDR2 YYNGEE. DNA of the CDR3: TGTGCCAGCAGCGTAGGGGGGACAGGTGGCAATCAGCCCCAGCATTTT. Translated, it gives CASSVGGTGGNQPQHF.

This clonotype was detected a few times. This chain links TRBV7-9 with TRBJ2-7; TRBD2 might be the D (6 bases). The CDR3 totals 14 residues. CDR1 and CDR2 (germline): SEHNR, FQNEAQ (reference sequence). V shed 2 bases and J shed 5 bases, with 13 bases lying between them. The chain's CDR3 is CASSLSREYHEQYF. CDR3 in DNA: TGTGCCAGCAGCTTATCTCGGGAGTACCACGAGCAGTACTTC.

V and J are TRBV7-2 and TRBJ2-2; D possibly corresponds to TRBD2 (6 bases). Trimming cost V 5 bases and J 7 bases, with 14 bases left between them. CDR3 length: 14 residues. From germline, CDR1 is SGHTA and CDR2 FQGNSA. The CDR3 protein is CASSGRLEGGELFF. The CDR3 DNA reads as TGTGCCAGCAGCGGACGGCTGGAGGGCGGGGAGCTGTTTTTT.

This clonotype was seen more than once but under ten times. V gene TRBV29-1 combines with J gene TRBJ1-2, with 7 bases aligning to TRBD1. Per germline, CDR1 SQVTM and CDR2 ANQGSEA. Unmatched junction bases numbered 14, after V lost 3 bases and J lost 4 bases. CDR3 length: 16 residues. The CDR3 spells CSVDPSKGARGYGYTF. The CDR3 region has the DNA TGCAGCGTTGACCCGTCAAAGGGGGCGAGAGGCTATGGCTACACCTTC.

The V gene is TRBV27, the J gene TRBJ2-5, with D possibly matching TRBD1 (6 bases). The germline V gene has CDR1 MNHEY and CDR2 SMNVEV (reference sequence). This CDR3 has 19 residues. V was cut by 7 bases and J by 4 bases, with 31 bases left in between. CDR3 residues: CASKPWPFFRDNPAETQYF. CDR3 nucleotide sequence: TGTGCCAGCAAACCTTGGCCCTTTTTCCGGGACAACCCGGCAGAGACCCAGTACTTC.

CDR3 loop: CASSLPQLTEAFF. CDR3 nucleotides: TGTGCCAGCAGTTTACCACAGCTCACTGAAGCTTTCTTT. The rearrangement uses TRBV12-3 or TRBV12-4 and TRBJ1-1; D not certain. V was pared by 2 bases and J by 4 bases, with 8 bases between. The CDR3 has 13 residues.

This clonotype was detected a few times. The CDR3 region is CASSFQGQAGYEQYF. DNA of the CDR3: TGTGCCAGCAGCTTCCAAGGACAGGCTGGCTACGAGCAGTACTTC. This chain uses TRBV7-2 with TRBJ2-7; 7 bases map to TRBD1. This CDR3 region has 15 residues. With V trimmed by 3 bases and J by 3 bases, 8 bases remained unmatched. Germline V gene data show CDR1 as SGHTA and CDR2 as FQGNSA.

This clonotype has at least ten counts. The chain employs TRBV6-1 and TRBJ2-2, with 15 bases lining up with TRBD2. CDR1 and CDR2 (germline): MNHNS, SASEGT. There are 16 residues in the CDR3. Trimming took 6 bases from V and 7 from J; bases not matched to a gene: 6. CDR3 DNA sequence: TGTGCCAGCAGAGGACTAGCGGGAGGGCCGATCGGGGAGCTGTTTTTT. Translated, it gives CASRGLAGGPIGELFF.

The CDR3 DNA reads TGTGCCAGCAGCTTAACCCAAGATGTATGGGAGGCCTACAATGAGCAGTTCTTC. This sequence encodes CASSLTQDVWEAYNEQFF. The rearrangement links TRBV11-1 to TRBJ2-1; TRBD2 might be the D (6 bases). With 2 bases removed from V and 2 bases from J, the gap between germline ends came to 19 bases. Germline CDR1 and CDR2: SGHAT and FQDESV (reference sequence). There are 18 residues in the CDR3.

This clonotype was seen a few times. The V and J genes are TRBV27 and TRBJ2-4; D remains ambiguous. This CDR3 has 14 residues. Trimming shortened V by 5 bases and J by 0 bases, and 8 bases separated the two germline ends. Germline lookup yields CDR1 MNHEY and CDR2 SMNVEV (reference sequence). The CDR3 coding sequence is TGTGCCAGCAGTAGGGATGTAGCCAAAAACATTCAGTACTTC. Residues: CASSRDVAKNIQYF.

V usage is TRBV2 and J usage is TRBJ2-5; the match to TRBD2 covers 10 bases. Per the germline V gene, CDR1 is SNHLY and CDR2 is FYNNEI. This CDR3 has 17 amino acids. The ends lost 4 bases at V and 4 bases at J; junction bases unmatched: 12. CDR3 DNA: TGTGCCAGCAGTGTACCCCTAGCGGGGGCCGGGATAGAGACCCAGTACTTC. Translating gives CASSVPLAGAGIETQYF. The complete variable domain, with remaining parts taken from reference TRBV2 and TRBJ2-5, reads EPEVTQTPSHQVTQMGQEVILRCVPISNHLYFYWYRQILGQKVEFLVSFYNNEISEKSEIFDDQFSVERPDGSNFTLKIRSTKLEDSAMYFCASSVPLAGAGIETQYFGPGTRLLVL.

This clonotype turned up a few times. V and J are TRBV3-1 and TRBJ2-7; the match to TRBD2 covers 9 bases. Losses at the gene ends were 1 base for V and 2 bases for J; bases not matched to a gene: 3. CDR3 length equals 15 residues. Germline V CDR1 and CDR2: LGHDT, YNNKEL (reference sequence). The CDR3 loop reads CASSQGRGGPYEQYF. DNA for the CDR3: TGTGCCAGCAGCCAAGGGCGGGGGGGCCCCTACGAGCAGTACTTC.

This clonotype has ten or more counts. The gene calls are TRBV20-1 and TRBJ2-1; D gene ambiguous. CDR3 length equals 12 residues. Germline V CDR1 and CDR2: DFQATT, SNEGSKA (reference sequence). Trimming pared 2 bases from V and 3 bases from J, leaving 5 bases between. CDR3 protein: CSARQFYNEQFF. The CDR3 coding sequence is TGCAGTGCTAGACAGTTCTACAATGAGCAGTTCTTC.

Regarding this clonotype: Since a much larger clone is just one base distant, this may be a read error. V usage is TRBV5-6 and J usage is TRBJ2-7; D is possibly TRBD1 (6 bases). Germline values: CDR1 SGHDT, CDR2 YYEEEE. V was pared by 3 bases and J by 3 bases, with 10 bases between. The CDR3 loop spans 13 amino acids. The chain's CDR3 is CASSSDSFYEQYF. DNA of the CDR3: TGTGCCAGCAGCTCGGACAGTTTCTACGAGCAGTACTTC.

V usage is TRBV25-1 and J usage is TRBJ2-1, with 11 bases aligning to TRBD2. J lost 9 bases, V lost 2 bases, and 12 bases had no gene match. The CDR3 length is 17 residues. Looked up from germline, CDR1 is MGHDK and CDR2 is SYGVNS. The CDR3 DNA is TGTGCCAGCAGTGAAAATCGGGTAGCGGGAGGGATGTTTGAGCAGTTCTTC. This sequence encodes CASSENRVAGGMFEQFF.

The DNA for the CDR3 is TGTGCCAGCAGTTACTCGATAGGGGCTGAAGCTTTCTTT. Its protein product is CASSYSIGAEAFF. The chain joins TRBV6-2 or TRBV6-3 to TRBJ1-1, with D tentatively TRBD1 (5 bases). Deletions cut 0 bases from V and 6 bases from J, with 8 bases between. The germline CDR1 and CDR2 sequences are MNHEY and SVGEGT. The CDR3 contains 13 residues.

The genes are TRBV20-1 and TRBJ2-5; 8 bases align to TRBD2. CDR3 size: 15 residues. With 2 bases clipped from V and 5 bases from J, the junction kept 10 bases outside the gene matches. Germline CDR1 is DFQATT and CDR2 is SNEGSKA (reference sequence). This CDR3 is CSARSPAGVGETQYF. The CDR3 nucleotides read TGCAGTGCTAGATCACCAGCGGGAGTCGGGGAGACCCAGTACTTC.

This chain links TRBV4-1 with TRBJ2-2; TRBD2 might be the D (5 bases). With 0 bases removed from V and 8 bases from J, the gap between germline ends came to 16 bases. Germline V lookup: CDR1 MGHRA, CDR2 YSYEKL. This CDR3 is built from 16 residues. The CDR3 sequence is CASSQDGGGRGGELFF. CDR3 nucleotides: TGCGCCAGCAGCCAAGATGGTGGAGGCCGGGGAGGGGAGCTGTTTTTT.

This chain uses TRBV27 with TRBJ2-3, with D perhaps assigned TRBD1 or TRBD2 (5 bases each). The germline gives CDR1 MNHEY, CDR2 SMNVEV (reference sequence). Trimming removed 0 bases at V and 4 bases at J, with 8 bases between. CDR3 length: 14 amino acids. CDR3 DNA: TGTGCCAGCAGTTTATCGGGGGTTTCAGATACGCAGTATTTT. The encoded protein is CASSLSGVSDTQYF.

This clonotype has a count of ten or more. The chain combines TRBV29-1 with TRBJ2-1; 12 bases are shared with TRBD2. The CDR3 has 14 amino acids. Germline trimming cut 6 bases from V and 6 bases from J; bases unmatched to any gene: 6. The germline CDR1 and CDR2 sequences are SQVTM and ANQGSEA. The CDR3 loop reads CSVASSGGGNEQFF. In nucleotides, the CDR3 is TGCAGCGTGGCGTCTAGCGGGGGGGGCAATGAGCAGTTCTTC.